The present TCR beta chain was sequenced within a study of blood T cell repertoires in COVID-19. Original analysis: Reference gene primer amplification in the assay estimated nucleated cell counts. TCRdb's table, derived via immunoSEQ multiplex PCR, lists solely in-frame clones and lacks some. From that table come the V and J calls and clone size; the DNA was used to work out D and trimming. Of 250,000 to 350,000 clones in the sample, around nine tenths were seen once. V gave up 8 bases and J gave up 7 bases; unmatched junction bases: 11. The CDR3 consists of 14 residues. Per germline, CDR1 WSHSY and CDR2 SAAADI.

This rearrangement joins TRBV10-2 to TRBJ2-7; TRBD1 aligns across 10 bases. The receptor was derived from a woman aged 30 to 39 with COVID-19, enrolled during active disease. Sequencing was carried out using peripheral blood. CDR3 sequence (DNA): TGCGCCAGCGGGGGGTGGGACAGGGGTGGAGAGCAGTACTTC. Translated, it gives CASGGWDRGGEQYF.